This T cell receptor beta chain was captured in a study of OX40 agonist ivuxolimab in advanced cancers. Turning to the study itself: A male proportion of 82.7% was recorded, with mean age about 60 years and range 23 to 79.

Germline CDR1 reads SGHVS; CDR2 reads FQNEAQ. V was trimmed by 5 bases and J by 8 bases, leaving 16 bases between them. This CDR3 region has 14 residues. Assay used: immunoSEQ multiplex PCR; TCRdb lists only in-frame clones, some missing. The table lists 15,000 to 20,000 clones, around 85% of them singletons. This chain uses TRBV7-8 with TRBJ2-1; TRBD2 might be the D (7 bases). This clonotype was sampled from an adult with an advanced solid tumor such as melanoma, head and neck, liver or kidney cancer. Sequenced here: CD4+ or CD8+ T cells sorted from blood, sampled in a trial of the OX40 agonist ivuxolimab. CDR3 nucleotide sequence: TGTGCCAGCAGCCGGGGGGCCAGGGAATATGAGCAGTTCTTC. Protein sequence: CASSRGAREYEQFF.